These 19 T cell receptor beta chains came from one sample sequenced in a study of blood T cells in healthy people across ages. Then a second PCR, running roughly 7 to 11 cycles, was carried out with a sample-barcoded 5' primer and a J-beta primer mix. TCRdb re-called the 5' RACE reads with MiXCR, one entry per CDR3 protein. The sample lists about 1,000,000 distinct CDR3 sequences, 45% occurring once. Sequenced material: blood. These receptors all stem from a woman aged 55-69 years in good health.

The table lists this clonotype with a few counts. CDR3 region: CAPLVPTGNEQYF. CDR3 nucleotide sequence: TGTGCCCCTCTGGTCCCAACTGGGAACGAGCAGTACTTC. The gene calls are TRBV7-8 and TRBJ2-7; D is uncertain. The V gene's germline CDR1 is SGHVS and CDR2 FQNEAQ. The germline V and J ends were trimmed by 11 bases and 5 bases, with 19 bases remaining between them. CDR3 length: 13 amino acids. The variable domain in full, with the rest retrieved from reference TRBV7-8 and TRBJ2-7, is GAGVSQSPRYKVAKRGQDVALRCDPISGHVSLFWYQQALGQGPEFLTYFQNEAQLDKSGLPSDRFFAERPEGSVSTLKIQRTQQEDSAVYLCAPLVPTGNEQYFGPGTRLTVT.

To note about this clonotype: A read error may explain this, as a much larger clone is one base away. The genes are TRBV29-1 and TRBJ2-7; D possibly corresponds to TRBD2 (5 bases). Trimming stripped 1 base from V and 3 bases from J, with 13 bases between. Looked up from germline, CDR1 is SQVTM and CDR2 is ANQGSEA. The CDR3 spans 14 residues. CDR3 in amino acids: CSVEASSRSYEQYF. CDR3 DNA sequence: TGCAGCGTTGAAGCTTCTAGCAGGAGCTACGAGCAGTACTTC.

This chain uses TRBV5-1 with TRBJ2-7; D uncertain. The CDR3 sequence is 14 residues long. The V end was cut by 4 bases, the J end by 3 bases, with 14 bases between. Germline lookup yields CDR1 SGHRS and CDR2 YFSETQ. CDR3 bases: TGCGCCAGCAGCAGAGAGGCAGACGTCTACGAGCAGTACTTC. Translated: CASSREADVYEQYF. The complete variable domain, with remaining parts taken from reference TRBV5-1 and TRBJ2-7, reads KAGVTQTPRYLIKTRGQQVTLSCSPISGHRSVSWYQQTPGQGLQFLFEYFSETQRNKGNFPGRFSGRQFSNSRSEMNVSTLELGDSALYLCASSREADVYEQYFGPGTRLTVT.

This clonotype has more than one count but fewer than ten. This chain uses TRBV20-1 with TRBJ2-3; perhaps TRBD1 as D (6 bases). Germline V CDR1 and CDR2: DFQATT, SNEGSKA (reference sequence). V was cut by 5 bases and J by 6 bases, with 6 bases left in between. CDR3 length: 10 amino acids. The CDR3 loop is CSADRDTQYF. In DNA form, the CDR3 reads TGCAGTGCTGACAGGGATACGCAGTATTTT.

This sequence joins TRBV13 and TRBJ2-1; 10 positions match TRBD2. The ends lost 0 bases at V and 9 bases at J; junction bases unmatched: 11. Per the germline V gene, CDR1 is PRHDT and CDR2 is FYEKMQ (reference sequence). The CDR3 consists of 17 residues. In DNA form, the CDR3 reads TGTGCCAGCAGCTTAGGCCTACTAGCGGGGCCGCGAGCTGAGCAGTTCTTC. Amino acids: CASSLGLLAGPRAEQFF.

This clonotype was found many times. The chain joins TRBV27 to TRBJ2-3, with D uncertain. V was shortened by 6 bases and J by 1 base, with 14 bases between the two germline ends. Germline values: CDR1 MNHEY, CDR2 SMNVEV (reference sequence). The CDR3 runs 15 residues. This CDR3 is CASSLRGRGTDTQYF. The CDR3 bases are TGTGCCAGCAGCTTGAGAGGCCGTGGCACAGATACGCAGTATTTT.

The chain has TRBV30 and TRBJ2-4, with TRBD1 matching over 8 bases. The J call may be faulty, since TRBJ2-7 better matches the DNA end. This CDR3 is 15 amino acids long. CDR1 and CDR2 (germline): GTSNPN, SVGIG (reference sequence). The CDR3 here is CAWKDRASLRTEQYF. The CDR3 bases are TGTGCCTGGAAGGACAGGGCGTCGCTTAGGACCGAGCAGTACTTC.

V and J are TRBV7-9 and TRBJ2-3; D is unclear. Germline CDR1 SEHNR, CDR2 FQNEAQ (reference sequence). The length of the CDR3 is 15 residues. Trimming cost V 3 bases and J 0 bases, with 10 bases left between them. The CDR3: CASSFPGFSTDTQYF. The CDR3 nucleotides read TGTGCCAGCAGCTTCCCCGGCTTCAGCACAGATACGCAGTATTTT.

This clonotype has just a few counts. This sequence joins TRBV20-1 and TRBJ2-1; a possible D gene is TRBD1 (5 bases). This CDR3 has 14 residues. V dropped 5 bases and J dropped 2 bases, with 13 bases sitting between them. Germline V CDR1 and CDR2: DFQATT, SNEGSKA (reference sequence). The CDR3 reads CSAPRQLAYNEQFF. The CDR3 DNA is TGCAGTGCTCCGAGACAGTTAGCCTACAATGAGCAGTTCTTC.

J is TRBJ1-1 and V is TRBV12-3 or TRBV12-4; D is unclear. The CDR3 loop spans 11 amino acids. V lost 6 bases and J 10 bases, leaving 12 bases between the germline ends. CDR3 amino acids: CASSPDYGAFF. As DNA, the CDR3 is TGTGCCAGCAGCCCAGACTATGGAGCTTTCTTT.

The chain couples TRBV5-1 to TRBJ2-7; 10 positions agree with TRBD2. Germline V gene data show CDR1 as SGHRS and CDR2 as YFSETQ. Trimming took 5 bases from V and 1 from J; bases not matched to a gene: 12. This CDR3 is built from 17 residues. This CDR3 reads CASRLGGSGRPSYEQYF. As DNA, the CDR3 is TGCGCCAGCAGACTAGGTGGTAGCGGGAGGCCTTCCTACGAGCAGTACTTC.

With regard to this clonotype: A much larger clonotype is one base distant, so this may be a read error. The chain has TRBV20-1 and TRBJ2-1; TRBD2 might be the D (5 bases). This CDR3 is 14 amino acids long. The germline CDR1 and CDR2 sequences are DFQATT and SNEGSKA (reference sequence). The germline V and J ends were trimmed by 2 bases and 5 bases, with 13 bases remaining between them. The CDR3 coding sequence is TGCAGTGCTAGAAGACTATCTGCCAACAATGAGCAGTTCTTC. As protein: CSARRLSANNEQFF.

This clonotype was found a few times. Its ends do not fully match the called genes, so a read error is possible. The chain employs TRBV12-3 or TRBV12-4 and TRBJ2-1; a weak D match, TRBD2 (6 bases). The CDR3 has 18 amino acids. Written as DNA, the CDR3 is TGTGCCAGCAGTTTAGCACAAACTGCCGGGACTTCCTTCAATGAGCAGTTCTTC. It is translated as CASSLAQTAGTSFNEQFF.

The chain links TRBV5-1 to TRBJ2-1; TRBD2 matches 10 bases. Germline values: CDR1 SGHRS, CDR2 YFSETQ. J was trimmed by 10 bases and V by 1 base; bases with no gene match: 8. The CDR3 length is 15 residues. The CDR3 spells CASSLKGTSAYEQFF. The CDR3 DNA reads TGCGCCAGCAGCTTGAAAGGGACTAGCGCCTACGAGCAGTTCTTC.

The chain is built from TRBV29-1 and TRBJ2-4, with a possible D match to TRBD2 (6 bases). This CDR3 has 14 residues. Looked up from germline, CDR1 is SQVTM and CDR2 is ANQGSEA. The V end was cut by 4 bases, the J end by 13 bases, with 23 bases between. The CDR3 DNA is TGCAGCGTTGTGGGGGGAGTAAGGGAAGGGGAGCAGTACTTC. This codes for CSVVGGVREGEQYF.

V usage is TRBV6-6 and J usage is TRBJ1-1; D perhaps matches TRBD1 (6 bases). This CDR3 is 13 amino acids long. The V and J ends lost 2 bases and 8 bases respectively, with 12 bases between them. Germline V gene sequence: CDR1 MNHNY, CDR2 SVGAGI (reference sequence). The chain's CDR3 is CASSYVGGGEAFF. Here the CDR3 DNA reads TGTGCCAGCAGTTACGTGGGGGGGGGCGAAGCTTTCTTT.

This chain uses TRBV6-1 with TRBJ2-4; D may be TRBD1 (5 bases). Per germline, CDR1 MNHNS and CDR2 SASEGT. Trimming shortened V by 1 base and J by 7 bases, and 14 bases separated the two germline ends. The CDR3 runs to 15 residues. The CDR3 DNA reads as TGTGCCAGCAGTGAAGGTAGGGGATGGTGGAACATTCAGTACTTC. Translated, it gives CASSEGRGWWNIQYF.

V is TRBV6-2 or TRBV6-3 and J is TRBJ2-7, with D possibly called TRBD1 or TRBD2 (10 bases each). CDR1 is MNHEY and CDR2 is SVGEGT in the germline V gene. The CDR3 is 19 amino acids. Trimming left V 2 bases short and J 3 bases short, with 26 bases between. The CDR3 loop reads CASSYPRDRGTSGDYEQYF. CDR3 sequence (DNA): TGTGCCAGCAGTTACCCTCGGGACAGGGGTACTAGCGGGGACTACGAGCAGTACTTC.

Turning to this clonotype: The junction and the germline gene differ at one end; a read error may be behind it. DNA for the CDR3: TGTGCCAACAGTGAACGTACACTAGCGGGGCTCTACGAGCAGTACTTC. This gives the protein CANSERTLAGLYEQYF. The chain has TRBV6-1 and TRBJ2-7; the match to TRBD2 covers 10 bases. Germline lookup yields CDR1 MNHNS and CDR2 SASEGT. There are 16 residues in the CDR3.